This T cell receptor beta chain was captured in a study of T cells in Graves' hyperthyroidism and ophthalmopathy. RNA transcripts gave rise to amplified TCR beta CDR3 regions. First-round RT-PCR of the TCR CDR3 relied on the HTBI primer set. MiXCR, run by TCRdb on the multiplex PCR reads, gives a single entry per CDR3 protein. The sample holds a few hundred thousand distinct CDR3 sequences, 14% to 15% seen once. V shed 8 bases and J shed 0 bases, with 7 bases lying between them. Germline CDR1 reads SQVTM; CDR2 reads ANQGSEA. The CDR3 runs to 11 residues. Graves' hyperthyroidism without ophthalmopathy progression within 18 months was termed stable.

V and J are TRBV29-1 and TRBJ1-2; unclear D gene. The TCR was taken from a woman in her 30s with Graves' hyperthyroidism. The sequenced sample consisted of blood. As DNA, the CDR3 is TGCAGCACCTGGGCTAACTATGGCTACACCTTC. Translation gives CSTWANYGYTF.